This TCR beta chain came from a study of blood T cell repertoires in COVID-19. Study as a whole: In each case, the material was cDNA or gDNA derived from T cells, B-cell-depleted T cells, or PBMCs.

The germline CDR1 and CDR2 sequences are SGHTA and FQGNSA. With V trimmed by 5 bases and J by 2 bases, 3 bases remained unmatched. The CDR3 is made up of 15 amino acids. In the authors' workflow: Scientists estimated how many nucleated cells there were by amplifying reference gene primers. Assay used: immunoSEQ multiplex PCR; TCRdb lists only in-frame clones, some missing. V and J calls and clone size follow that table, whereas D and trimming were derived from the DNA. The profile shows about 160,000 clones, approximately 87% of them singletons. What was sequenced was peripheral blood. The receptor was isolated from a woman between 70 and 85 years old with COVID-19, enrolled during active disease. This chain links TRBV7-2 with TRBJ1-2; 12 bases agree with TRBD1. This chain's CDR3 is CASSPGTGGNYGYTF. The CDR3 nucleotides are TGTGCCAGCAGCCCAGGGACAGGGGGCAACTATGGCTACACCTTC.